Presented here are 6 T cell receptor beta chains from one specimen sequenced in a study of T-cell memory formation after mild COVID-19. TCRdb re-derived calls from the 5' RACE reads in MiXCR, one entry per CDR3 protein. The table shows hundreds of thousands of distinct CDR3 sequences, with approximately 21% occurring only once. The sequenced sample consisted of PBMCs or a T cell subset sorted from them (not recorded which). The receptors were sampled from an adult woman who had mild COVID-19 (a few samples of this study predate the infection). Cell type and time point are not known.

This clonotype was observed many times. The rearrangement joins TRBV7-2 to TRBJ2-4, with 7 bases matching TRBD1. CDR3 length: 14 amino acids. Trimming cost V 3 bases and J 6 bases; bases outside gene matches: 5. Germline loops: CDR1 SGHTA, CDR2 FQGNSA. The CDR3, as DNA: TGTGCCAGCAGCTTGGGGACAGTCCGAAACATTCAGTACTTC. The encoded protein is CASSLGTVRNIQYF.

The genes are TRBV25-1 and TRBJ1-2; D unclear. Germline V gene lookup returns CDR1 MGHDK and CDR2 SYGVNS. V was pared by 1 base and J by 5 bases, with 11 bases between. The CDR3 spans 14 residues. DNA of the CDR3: TGTGCCAGCAGTGAATTTGCACAGTCATATGGCTACACCTTC. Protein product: CASSEFAQSYGYTF.

The CDR3 coding sequence is TGTGCCAGCAGCGAGAATACCGGGACAGGGCTCAATGAGCAGTTCTTC. This gives the protein CASSENTGTGLNEQFF. The rearrangement links TRBV7-8 to TRBJ2-1; 9 bases agree with TRBD1. Trimming at V came to 5 bases and at J to 6 bases, leaving 11 bases not matched to a gene. This CDR3 has 16 amino acids. Germline V gene sequence: CDR1 SGHVS, CDR2 FQNEAQ.

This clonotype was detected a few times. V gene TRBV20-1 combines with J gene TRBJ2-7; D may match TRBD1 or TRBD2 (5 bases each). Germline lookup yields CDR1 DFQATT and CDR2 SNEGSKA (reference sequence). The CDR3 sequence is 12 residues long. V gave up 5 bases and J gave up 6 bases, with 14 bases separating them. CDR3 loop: CSAGTQGREQYF. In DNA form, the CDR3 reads TGCAGTGCTGGGACGCAAGGGCGCGAGCAGTACTTC.

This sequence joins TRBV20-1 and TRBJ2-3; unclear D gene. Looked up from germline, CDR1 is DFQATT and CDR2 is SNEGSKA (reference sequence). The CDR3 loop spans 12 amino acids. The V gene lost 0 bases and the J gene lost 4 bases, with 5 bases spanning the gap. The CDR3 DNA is TGCAGTGCTAGAGATCCGGCAGATACGCAGTATTTT. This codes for CSARDPADTQYF.

This CDR3 reads CASSASRGRKNIQYF. CDR3 bases: TGTGCCAGCAGCGCGAGCAGGGGGCGCAAAAACATTCAGTACTTC. V usage is TRBV7-9 and J usage is TRBJ2-4, with 8 nucleotides matching TRBD1. The CDR3 is made up of 15 amino acids. In germline, CDR1 is SEHNR, CDR2 FQNEAQ (reference sequence). Trimming took 5 bases from V and 3 from J; bases not matched to a gene: 6.